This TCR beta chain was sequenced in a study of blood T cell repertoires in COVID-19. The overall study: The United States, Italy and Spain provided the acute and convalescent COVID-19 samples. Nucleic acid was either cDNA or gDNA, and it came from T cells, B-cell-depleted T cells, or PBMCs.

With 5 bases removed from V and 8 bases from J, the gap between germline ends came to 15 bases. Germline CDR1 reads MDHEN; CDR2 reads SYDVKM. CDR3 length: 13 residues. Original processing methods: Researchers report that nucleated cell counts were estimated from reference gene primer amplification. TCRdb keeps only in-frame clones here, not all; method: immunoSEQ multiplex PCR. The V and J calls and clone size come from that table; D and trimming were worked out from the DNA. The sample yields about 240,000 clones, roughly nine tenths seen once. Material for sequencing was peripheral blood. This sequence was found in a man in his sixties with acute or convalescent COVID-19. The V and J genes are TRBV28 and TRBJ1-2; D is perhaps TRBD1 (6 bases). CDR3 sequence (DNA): TGTGCCAGCAGTCCATATGGGACACCGGGCTACACCTTC. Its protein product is CASSPYGTPGYTF.